The 20 T cell receptor beta chains presented below share a single source sample, sequenced in a study of PD-1 blockade in classical Hodgkin lymphoma. Profiling relied on immunoSEQ multiplex PCR, and the TCRdb table lists in-frame clones only, not all of them. The table records some 96,000 clones, roughly 89% of them present only once. Brentuximab vedotin exposure varied among the patients, all of whom had relapsed after autologous stem cell transplantation. Source: peripheral blood mononuclear cells (PBMCs), taken at baseline. These receptor sequences come from a human donor with classical Hodgkin lymphoma.

The chain is built from TRBV10-3 and TRBJ1-1; tentatively, D is TRBD1 (6 bases). The CDR3 spans 13 residues. The V and J ends lost 6 bases and 5 bases respectively, with 13 bases between them. Germline CDR1 is ENHRY and CDR2 is SYGVKD. The CDR3 here is CAISRGSRTEAFF. The CDR3 DNA is TGTGCCATCAGCAGGGGTTCAAGGACTGAAGCTTTCTTT.

CDR3 sequence (DNA): TGCAGCGTTGTCGAAGGCAATCAGCCCCAGCATTTT. Translating it yields CSVVEGNQPQHF. The chain is built from TRBV29-1 and TRBJ1-5; D remains ambiguous. Germline CDR1 reads SQVTM; CDR2 reads ANQGSEA. Trimming removed 4 bases from V and 2 bases from J, with 6 bases in between. The CDR3 has 12 residues.

This chain connects TRBV4-1 to TRBJ1-2; D remains unclear. The germline V gene has CDR1 MGHRA and CDR2 YSYEKL. The CDR3 is 13 amino acids. Trimming shortened V by 2 bases and J by 0 bases, and 4 bases separated the two germline ends. CDR3: CASSQQTNYGYTF. The CDR3 DNA reads as TGCGCCAGCAGCCAACAGACTAACTATGGCTACACCTTC.

V is TRBV5-1 and J is TRBJ2-7; 9 bases map to TRBD1. This CDR3 is built from 16 residues. Germline V gives CDR1 SGHRS, CDR2 YFSETQ. Unmatched junction bases numbered 6, after V lost 0 bases and J lost 2 bases. CDR3: CASSLALRQGAYEQYF. The CDR3 nucleotides are TGCGCCAGCAGCTTGGCCTTGAGACAGGGGGCCTACGAGCAGTACTTC.

This rearrangement joins TRBV6-6 to TRBJ2-3; maybe TRBD2 (5 bases). The CDR3 is 15 amino acids. CDR1 and CDR2 (germline): MNHNY, SVGAGI (reference sequence). Deletions cut 6 bases from V and 0 bases from J, with 13 bases between. The CDR3 is CASRAWLASTDTQYF. DNA of the CDR3: TGTGCCAGCAGGGCGTGGCTAGCTAGCACAGATACGCAGTATTTT.

The V call is TRBV6-1, the J call TRBJ2-7; D gene uncertain. This CDR3 contains 13 residues. V lost 3 bases and J 3 bases, leaving 9 bases between the germline ends. Per germline, CDR1 MNHNS and CDR2 SASEGT. As DNA, the CDR3 is TGTGCCAGCAGTGACCTCCTCTTCTACGAGCAGTACTTC. Its protein is CASSDLLFYEQYF.

The chain joins TRBV5-6 to TRBJ2-1, with a weak D call TRBD1 (6 bases). CDR1 SGHDT and CDR2 YYEEEE come from the germline V gene. The length of the CDR3 is 14 residues. V lost 3 bases to trimming and J lost 10 bases, with 17 bases between them. CDR3 amino acids: CASSSWLQGREQFF. As DNA, the CDR3 is TGTGCCAGCAGCTCGTGGCTACAGGGTAGGGAGCAGTTCTTC. The full variable domain, with the rest looked up from reference TRBV5-6 and TRBJ2-1, is DAGVTQSPTHLIKTRGQQVTLRCSPKSGHDTVSWYQQALGQGPQFIFQYYEEEERQRGNFPDRFSGHQFPNYSSELNVNALLLGDSALYLCASSSWLQGREQFFGPGTRLTVL.

This clone was counted a single time. J is TRBJ1-2 and V is TRBV27; maybe TRBD1 (6 bases). This CDR3 contains 15 residues. The V end lost 6 bases, the J end lost 7 bases, and 21 bases lay between the germline ends. In germline, CDR1 is MNHEY, CDR2 SMNVEV (reference sequence). CDR3 protein: CASRPIKDRWGGYTF. The CDR3, as DNA: TGTGCCAGCAGACCAATTAAAGACAGGTGGGGTGGCTACACCTTC.

V and J are TRBV4-1 and TRBJ1-2; D call uncertain. The V end was cut by 2 bases, the J end by 3 bases, with 7 bases between. The CDR3 totals 13 residues. CDR1 and CDR2 from the germline V gene are MGHRA and YSYEKL. Here the CDR3 reads CASSQTRDYGYTF. The CDR3 DNA is TGCGCCAGCAGCCAAACCCGGGACTATGGCTACACCTTC.

This clone was seen once. The chain combines TRBV5-4 with TRBJ2-3; the D gene is possibly TRBD1 (5 bases). The V gene lost 4 bases and the J gene lost 2 bases, with 17 bases spanning the gap. The germline gives CDR1 SGHNT, CDR2 YYREEE (reference sequence). CDR3 length: 16 amino acids. DNA for the CDR3: TGTGCCAGCAGCGCGCCACCCACTGGGGCCACAGATACGCAGTATTTT. Protein: CASSAPPTGATDTQYF.

The CDR3, as DNA: TGTGCCAGCAGTTTATTTACTAGTCGGCACAATGAGCAGTTCTTC. Its protein is CASSLFTSRHNEQFF. The chain has TRBV27 and TRBJ2-1, with D maybe TRBD2 (5 bases). V was shortened by 1 base and J by 5 bases, with 12 bases between the two germline ends. CDR1 MNHEY and CDR2 SMNVEV come from the germline V gene (reference sequence). The CDR3 has 15 residues.

This sequence joins TRBV2 and TRBJ1-1; D perhaps matches TRBD1 (6 bases). Trimming removed 8 bases from V and 1 base from J, with 14 bases in between. The germline CDR1 and CDR2 sequences are SNHLY and FYNNEI. This CDR3 region has 14 residues. The CDR3 sequence: CASYRGGKNTEAFF. CDR3 nucleotides: TGTGCCAGCTATAGAGGGGGAAAGAACACTGAAGCTTTCTTT.

This chain links TRBV28 with TRBJ2-7, with TRBD2 identical over 7 bases. Trimming at V came to 6 bases and at J to 2 bases, leaving 4 bases not matched to a gene. CDR1 MDHEN and CDR2 SYDVKM come from the germline V gene. This CDR3 has 13 residues. This chain's CDR3 is CASSPRGAYEQYF. Written as DNA, the CDR3 is TGTGCCAGCAGCCCCCGGGGGGCCTACGAGCAGTACTTC.

The V and J genes are TRBV13 and TRBJ2-1; 8 bases agree with TRBD2. There are 18 residues in the CDR3. Germline trimming cut 4 bases from V and 3 bases from J; bases unmatched to any gene: 14. Germline values: CDR1 PRHDT, CDR2 FYEKMQ (reference sequence). This CDR3 reads CASSSSPGLEGLYNEQFF. CDR3 nucleotides: TGTGCCAGCAGCTCCTCACCGGGACTAGAGGGACTCTACAATGAGCAGTTCTTC.

This clone occurred a few times. V usage is TRBV6-6 and J usage is TRBJ1-2, with 9 bases aligning to TRBD1. Germline V gene sequence: CDR1 MNHNY, CDR2 SVGAGI (reference sequence). V was clipped by 10 bases and J by 4 bases; unmatched bases: 10. This CDR3 comprises 14 residues. In DNA form, the CDR3 reads TGTGCCACAAGGGGGACAGGGATTCCCTATGGCTACACCTTC. Translation: CATRGTGIPYGYTF.

The gene calls are TRBV27 and TRBJ2-2; no clear D gene. Between the trimmed V and J ends, which lost 8 bases and 6 bases, there was a span of 16 bases. The germline gives CDR1 MNHEY, CDR2 SMNVEV (reference sequence). This CDR3 is built from 14 residues. This chain's CDR3 is CASAWHRLAGELFF. In nucleotides, the CDR3 is TGTGCCAGCGCTTGGCACCGCTTAGCCGGGGAGCTGTTTTTT.

The V call is TRBV30, the J call TRBJ1-3; TRBD1 aligns across 8 bases. The V and J ends lost 0 bases and 4 bases, in that order; junction bases with no gene match: 5. This CDR3 contains 15 residues. The germline CDR1 and CDR2 sequences are GTSNPN and SVGIG (reference sequence). The CDR3 DNA sequence: TGTGCCTGGAGTGTAGGGGGGACAGGCGGAAACACCATATATTTT. Amino acids: CAWSVGGTGGNTIYF.

The chain couples TRBV5-1 to TRBJ2-7; D is unresolved. The germline V gene encodes CDR1 SGHRS and CDR2 YFSETQ. The CDR3 length is 13 residues. V gave up 5 bases and J gave up 0 bases, with 9 bases separating them. CDR3 sequence (DNA): TGCGCCAGCAGTTCCCTTGGCTCCTACGAGCAGTACTTC. Translating gives CASSSLGSYEQYF.

The genes are TRBV6-4 and TRBJ1-1; D ambiguous. The CDR3 covers 13 residues. CDR1 and CDR2 (germline): MRHNA, SNTAGT. The ends were cut back, 2 bases at V and 1 base at J, with 5 bases in the middle. CDR3 region: CASSDRQNTEAFF. DNA of the CDR3: TGTGCCAGCAGTGACCGACAGAACACTGAAGCTTTCTTT.

The rearrangement joins TRBV27 to TRBJ2-1; no clear D gene. Trimming shortened V by 4 bases and J by 9 bases, and 4 bases separated the two germline ends. CDR3 length: 10 residues. The germline gives CDR1 MNHEY, CDR2 SMNVEV (reference sequence). As DNA, the CDR3 is TGTGCCAGCAGTTGGCCTGAGCAGTTCTTC. Amino acid sequence: CASSWPEQFF.